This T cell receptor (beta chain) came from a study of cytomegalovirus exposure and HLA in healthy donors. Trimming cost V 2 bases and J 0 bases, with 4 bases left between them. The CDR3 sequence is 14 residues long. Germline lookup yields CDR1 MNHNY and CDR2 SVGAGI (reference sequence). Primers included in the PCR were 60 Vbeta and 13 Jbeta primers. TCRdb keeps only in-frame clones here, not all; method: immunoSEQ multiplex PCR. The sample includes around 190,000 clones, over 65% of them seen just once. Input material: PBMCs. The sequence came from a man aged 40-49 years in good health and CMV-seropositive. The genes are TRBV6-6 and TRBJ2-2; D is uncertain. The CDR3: CASSYAANTGELFF. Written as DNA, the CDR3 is TGTGCCAGCAGTTACGCGGCGAACACCGGGGAGCTGTTTTTT.